Shown below are 27 T cell receptor beta chains from a single sample sequenced in a study of T-cell memory formation after mild COVID-19. Each CDR3 protein is one row after TCRdb ran MiXCR on the 5' RACE reads. The sample includes roughly 560,000 distinct CDR3 sequences, roughly 22% seen only once; the top ten take around 12%. Sequenced: PBMCs or a T cell subset sorted from them (not recorded which). These receptors all come from an adult woman who had mild COVID-19 (a few samples of this study predate the infection). Cell type and time point are not known.

This clonotype was observed at least ten times. The chain uses TRBV3-1 and TRBJ2-1, with D possibly TRBD2 on 5 matching bases. V lost 3 bases and J 7 bases, leaving 13 bases between the germline ends. Germline CDR1 is LGHDT and CDR2 is YNNKEL (reference sequence). This CDR3 has 14 residues. CDR3 in DNA: TGTGCCAGCAGCCAGCGCGGGTCCACGAATGAGCAGTTCTTC. Translating it yields CASSQRGSTNEQFF.

Worth noting for this clonotype: An end of the junction differs from the germline gene, which may be a read error. The V and J genes are TRBV7-7 and TRBJ2-3; 7 positions agree with TRBD1. Germline loops: CDR1 SSHAT, CDR2 FNYEAQ (reference sequence). This CDR3 has 14 amino acids. The CDR3 DNA reads as TGTGCTAGCAGCGAAGACAGGGGCACAGATACGCAGTATTTT. The encoded protein is CASSEDRGTDTQYF.

A note on this clonotype: At one end, the junction sequence differs from germline, possibly due to a read error. The chain employs TRBV24-1 and TRBJ2-3; 14 bases map to TRBD2. The germline gives CDR1 KGHDR, CDR2 SFDVKD. The CDR3 sequence is 15 residues long. This chain's CDR3 is CATSPGTSGGYTQYF. DNA for the CDR3: TGCGCCACCAGCCCCGGGACTAGCGGGGGCTATACGCAGTATTTT.

The chain combines TRBV7-6 with TRBJ1-1; D is undetermined. Germline loops: CDR1 SGHVS, CDR2 FNYEAQ. Between the trimmed V and J ends, which lost 4 bases and 0 bases, there was a span of 15 bases. The CDR3 has 16 residues. Written as DNA, the CDR3 is TGTGCCAGCAGCTCCCAAACGGGAGGCATGAACACTGAAGCTTTCTTT. Protein: CASSSQTGGMNTEAFF.

The chain has TRBV11-1 and TRBJ2-3; 9 bases map to TRBD2. V trimming: 3 bases; J trimming: 2 bases; junction bases outside the gene matches: 9. The CDR3 spans 17 residues. The germline CDR1 and CDR2 sequences are SGHAT and FQDESV (reference sequence). CDR3 region: CASSFDPASGTTDTQYF. The CDR3 DNA sequence: TGTGCCAGCAGCTTCGACCCTGCTAGCGGGACCACAGATACGCAGTATTTT.

V and J are TRBV29-1 and TRBJ2-5; perhaps TRBD1 as D (5 bases). The V gene lost 5 bases and the J gene lost 3 bases, with 10 bases spanning the gap. This CDR3 region has 12 residues. Germline CDR1 is SQVTM and CDR2 is ANQGSEA. CDR3 region: CSVLPREETQYF. The CDR3 nucleotides are TGCAGCGTTCTACCCAGGGAAGAGACCCAGTACTTC.

This clonotype was seen more than once but under ten times. V gene TRBV4-3 combines with J gene TRBJ2-7; D is unresolved. The CDR3 is 16 residues long. Germline values: CDR1 LGHNA, CDR2 YSLEER. Between the trimmed V and J ends, which lost 0 bases and 5 bases, there was a span of 17 bases. CDR3 sequence (DNA): TGCGCCAGCAGCCAAGATCGGAAGGGCCTCCTAGACGAGCAGTACTTC. The encoded protein is CASSQDRKGLLDEQYF.

This clonotype occurred a few times. The gene calls are TRBV7-9 and TRBJ2-7; D unresolved. V shed 6 bases and J shed 1 base, with 1 base lying between them. This CDR3 is built from 10 residues. Germline CDR1 reads SEHNR; CDR2 reads FQNEAQ (reference sequence). CDR3 sequence reads: CASRSYEQYF. DNA for the CDR3: TGTGCCAGCAGGTCCTACGAGCAGTACTTC.

This clonotype has at least ten counts. The chain combines TRBV3-1 with TRBJ2-7; 8 nucleotides line up with TRBD2. The junction had 11 bases not matched to a gene; V was cut back by 5 bases and J by 5 bases. Germline V gives CDR1 LGHDT, CDR2 YNNKEL (reference sequence). The CDR3 consists of 15 residues. This CDR3 reads CASSELGSGGNEQYF. CDR3 DNA: TGTGCCAGCAGCGAACTAGGGAGCGGGGGCAACGAGCAGTACTTC.

The chain is built from TRBV12-3 or TRBV12-4 and TRBJ2-1; 9 bases agree with TRBD2. Unmatched junction bases numbered 14, after V lost 8 bases and J lost 9 bases. This CDR3 has 15 amino acids. CDR3 coding DNA: TGTGCCAGCCTTGTCAAGATAGCGGGAGAGGTTGAGCAGTTCTTC. Amino acid sequence: CASLVKIAGEVEQFF.

This clonotype has only one observation. The V call is TRBV4-2, the J call TRBJ2-4; 7 bases align to TRBD1. CDR1 is LGHNA, CDR2 YNFKEQ, per germline. The CDR3 length is 15 residues. With 4 bases clipped from V and 6 bases from J, the junction kept 9 bases outside the gene matches. The CDR3 protein is CASSPLSGTANIQYF. DNA of the CDR3: TGTGCCAGCAGCCCGTTATCCGGGACAGCAAACATTCAGTACTTC.

The chain employs TRBV7-3 and TRBJ1-5; D is ambiguous. V lost 5 bases and J 4 bases, leaving 12 bases between the germline ends. Germline CDR1 reads SGHTA; CDR2 reads FQGTGA. CDR3 length equals 14 residues. This CDR3 reads CASSPIAVNQPQHF. The CDR3 DNA reads TGTGCCAGCAGCCCGATAGCTGTAAATCAGCCCCAGCATTTT.

The chain has TRBV9 and TRBJ2-7, with D tentatively TRBD1 (5 bases). With 3 bases removed from V and 0 bases from J, the gap between germline ends came to 10 bases. CDR3 length equals 14 residues. Germline lookup yields CDR1 SGDLS and CDR2 YYNGEE. The CDR3 region has the DNA TGTGCCAGCAGCGAGGGGCCTAGCTCCTACGAGCAGTACTTC. Translation gives CASSEGPSSYEQYF.

This clonotype turned up a few times. CDR3 DNA: TGTGCCAGCAGCCGTAGCGGGTACAATGAGCAGTTCTTC. It encodes CASSRSGYNEQFF. The V gene is TRBV14, the J gene TRBJ2-1; 7 bases fit TRBD2. CDR3 length: 13 residues. In germline, CDR1 is SGHDN, CDR2 FVKESK. Trimming at V came to 4 bases and at J to 4 bases, leaving 1 base not matched to a gene.

This clonotype was seen at least ten times. Here the CDR3 DNA reads TGTGCCTGGAGCGGCGGGGGAGCCACCGGGGAGCTGTTTTTT. Its translation is CAWSGGGATGELFF. The chain carries TRBV30 and TRBJ2-2; 7 bases line up with TRBD2. Germline CDR1 reads GTSNPN; CDR2 reads SVGIG (reference sequence). This CDR3 has 14 amino acids. With V trimmed by 3 bases and J by 4 bases, 5 bases remained unmatched.

This clonotype was picked up a small number of times. The V gene is TRBV20-1, the J gene TRBJ2-1; D may be TRBD2 (5 bases). This CDR3 region has 16 residues. Germline V CDR1 and CDR2: DFQATT, SNEGSKA (reference sequence). Trimming stripped 0 bases from V and 3 bases from J, with 15 bases between. CDR3 bases: TGCAGTGCTAGAGATCCCGGCCATGGAGGCTACAATGAGCAGTTCTTC. Amino acids: CSARDPGHGGYNEQFF.

This clonotype was seen at least ten times. The rearrangement uses TRBV7-6 and TRBJ2-5; no clear D gene. CDR3 length: 12 amino acids. V lost 5 bases, J lost 1 base, and 5 bases lay in between. Germline lookup yields CDR1 SGHVS and CDR2 FNYEAQ. CDR3 sequence reads: CASSLFQETQYF. Written as DNA, the CDR3 is TGTGCCAGCAGCCTGTTCCAAGAGACCCAGTACTTC.

The rearrangement links TRBV7-2 to TRBJ2-1; no clear D. This CDR3 has 15 amino acids. Looked up from germline, CDR1 is SGHTA and CDR2 is FQGNSA. V was pared by 5 bases and J by 1 base, with 12 bases between. In DNA form, the CDR3 reads TGTGCCAGCAGCCCTACGGTGAGATCCTACAATGAGCAGTTCTTC. It specifies CASSPTVRSYNEQFF.

The genes are TRBV29-1 and TRBJ2-7, with TRBD2 as a possible D gene (6 bases). Germline CDR1 and CDR2: SQVTM and ANQGSEA. V gave up 4 bases and J gave up 0 bases, with 10 bases separating them. The CDR3 spans 13 residues. The CDR3 DNA is TGCAGCGTTGTGGGACTGACCTCCTACGAGCAGTACTTC. Residues: CSVVGLTSYEQYF.

This clonotype was picked up a small number of times. The DNA of the CDR3 is TGTGCCAGCAGCCAAGCTCGGGCGGTTTCAGATACGCAGTATTTT. Protein sequence: CASSQARAVSDTQYF. V gene TRBV14 combines with J gene TRBJ2-3; D is unresolved. Trimming removed 1 base at V and 4 bases at J, with 12 bases between. CDR1 SGHDN and CDR2 FVKESK come from the germline V gene. The CDR3 length is 15 residues.

This clonotype was seen more than once but under ten times. The chain is built from TRBV6-2 or TRBV6-3 and TRBJ2-7, with TRBD2 matching 7 bases. J was trimmed by 0 bases and V by 7 bases; bases with no gene match: 9. The CDR3 covers 15 residues. Looked up from germline, CDR1 is MNHEY and CDR2 is SVGEGT. In nucleotides, the CDR3 is TGTGCCAGCACCCCACGGGGCGGGGGCTCCTACGAGCAGTACTTC. It yields the protein CASTPRGGGSYEQYF.

A few counts support this clonotype. This chain uses TRBV29-1 with TRBJ2-7; D perhaps matches TRBD1 (8 bases). In germline, CDR1 is SQVTM, CDR2 ANQGSEA. The germline V and J ends were trimmed by 6 bases and 0 bases, with 18 bases remaining between them. This CDR3 has 15 amino acids. CDR3 coding DNA: TGCAGCGTCTTCCCAGCGGGACAGGTCTCCTACGAGCAGTACTTC. Its translation is CSVFPAGQVSYEQYF.

Ten or more counts support this clonotype. V usage is TRBV5-1 and J usage is TRBJ2-5; no reliable D call. The ends were cut back, 0 bases at V and 5 bases at J, with 8 bases in the middle. There are 13 residues in the CDR3. The germline V gene encodes CDR1 SGHRS and CDR2 YFSETQ. The CDR3 reads CASSLEHLETQYF. The DNA of the CDR3 is TGCGCCAGCAGCTTGGAACATCTCGAGACCCAGTACTTC. The variable domain in full, with the rest retrieved from reference TRBV5-1 and TRBJ2-5, is KAGVTQTPRYLIKTRGQQVTLSCSPISGHRSVSWYQQTPGQGLQFLFEYFSETQRNKGNFPGRFSGRQFSNSRSEMNVSTLELGDSALYLCASSLEHLETQYFGPGTRLLVL.

The chain is built from TRBV4-3 and TRBJ2-7; 11 bases match TRBD2. The CDR3 is made up of 17 amino acids. The ends lost 0 bases at V and 3 bases at J; junction bases unmatched: 7. Germline loops: CDR1 LGHNA, CDR2 YSLEER. Here the CDR3 reads CASSQDSGLAALYEQYF. CDR3 DNA: TGCGCCAGCAGCCAAGACTCGGGACTAGCGGCCCTCTACGAGCAGTACTTC.

This clonotype was observed a handful of times. The V gene is TRBV7-9, the J gene TRBJ2-7; D remains unclear. Per germline, CDR1 SEHNR and CDR2 FQNEAQ (reference sequence). The germline V and J ends were trimmed by 4 bases and 7 bases, with 20 bases remaining between them. This CDR3 has 15 residues. CDR3: CASSSAPKNTGEQYF. CDR3 sequence (DNA): TGTGCCAGCAGCTCCGCCCCCAAAAATACGGGTGAGCAGTACTTC.

The table lists this clonotype with a few counts. V and J are TRBV6-2 or TRBV6-3 and TRBJ2-3, with D possibly matching TRBD1 (5 bases). Germline values: CDR1 MNHEY, CDR2 SVGEGT. The V and J ends lost 2 bases and 6 bases respectively, with 12 bases between them. The CDR3 is made up of 14 amino acids. The CDR3 coding sequence is TGTGCCAGCAGTTACCCGAGGACAAAGGATACGCAGTATTTT. Translated, it gives CASSYPRTKDTQYF.

This clonotype was counted only a few times. This chain uses TRBV20-1 with TRBJ2-7; the D gene is possibly TRBD1 (6 bases). From germline, CDR1 is DFQATT and CDR2 SNEGSKA (reference sequence). There are 14 residues in the CDR3. V was clipped by 0 bases and J by 8 bases, with 17 bases between them. CDR3 sequence (DNA): TGCAGTGCTAGAGATCTTGGGGGCACATCGCAGCAGTACTTC. Translated, it gives CSARDLGGTSQQYF.